The 8 T cell receptor beta chains in this list originate from one sample, sequenced in a study of T-cell reconstitution after alpha-beta-depleted transplantation in children. The TCRbeta library was prepared with unique molecular identifiers. TCRdb used MiXCR to reprocess the PCR reads, holding one entry per CDR3 protein. The sample yields approximately 430,000 distinct CDR3 sequences, roughly 16% seen once. The input for sequencing was PBMCs, mostly from graft donor cells, taken 360 days after TCRalphabeta/CD19-depleted stem cell transplant. These receptors came from a boy under three years old who had a stem cell transplant for Wiskott-Aldrich syndrome, so the T cells may come from the graft donor.

This clonotype occurred a few times. The chain links TRBV7-8 to TRBJ2-7; 8 nucleotides line up with TRBD2. V shed 1 base and J 2 bases; nucleotides not matched to a gene: 10. Looked up from germline, CDR1 is SGHVS and CDR2 is FQNEAQ. This CDR3 contains 17 residues. The CDR3 nucleotides are TGTGCCAGCAGCTTAGTTGGGCTAGCGGGCTCCACCTACGAGCAGTACTTC. The encoded protein is CASSLVGLAGSTYEQYF.

V and J are TRBV20-1 and TRBJ2-5, with D possibly being TRBD1 or TRBD2 (5 bases each). The CDR3 contains 14 residues. Between the trimmed V and J ends, which lost 2 bases and 4 bases, there was a span of 14 bases. The germline V gene encodes CDR1 DFQATT and CDR2 SNEGSKA (reference sequence). In DNA, the CDR3 is TGCAGTGCTAGACCTCCGGGACCCCGAGAGACCCAGTACTTC. Residues: CSARPPGPRETQYF.

This clonotype was observed a few times. This rearrangement joins TRBV3-1 to TRBJ2-4, with TRBD2 matching over 9 bases. CDR1 and CDR2 (germline): LGHDT, YNNKEL (reference sequence). Trimming cost V 0 bases and J 7 bases; bases outside gene matches: 7. This CDR3 spans 16 amino acids. CDR3 region: CASSQEVRGGRNIQYF. CDR3 in DNA: TGTGCCAGCAGCCAAGAGGTGCGGGGGGGCCGTAACATTCAGTACTTC.

Only a few counts were recorded for this clonotype. The J gene is TRBJ2-3, the V gene TRBV6-1; weak D call: TRBD1 (6 bases). CDR1 is MNHNS and CDR2 is SASEGT in the germline V gene. This CDR3 region has 13 residues. The V gene lost 6 bases and the J gene lost 2 bases, with 9 bases spanning the gap. The CDR3 is CASRDSSTDTQYF. The CDR3 DNA follows: TGTGCCAGCAGGGACAGTTCCACAGATACGCAGTATTTT.

This clonotype has just a few counts. This sequence joins TRBV20-1 and TRBJ2-1; 11 bases are a match to TRBD2. V shed 1 base, J shed 4 bases, and the junction held 12 bases outside the gene matches. Germline V gives CDR1 DFQATT, CDR2 SNEGSKA (reference sequence). CDR3 length equals 18 residues. This CDR3 reads CSARVPSGRPGPYNEQFF. The CDR3 DNA sequence: TGCAGTGCTAGAGTTCCTAGCGGGAGGCCTGGCCCTTACAATGAGCAGTTCTTC.

The chain carries TRBV7-9 and TRBJ2-1, with 9 bases matching TRBD1. Germline CDR1 reads SEHNR; CDR2 reads FQNEAQ (reference sequence). V shed 5 bases and J 10 bases; nucleotides not matched to a gene: 12. The CDR3 sequence is 15 residues long. The CDR3 loop reads CASSPIRDRAGEQFF. The CDR3 nucleotides are TGTGCCAGCAGCCCCATCCGGGACAGGGCAGGAGAGCAGTTCTTC.

This clonotype was detected only a few times. This chain connects TRBV15 to TRBJ1-2; no clear D gene. Trimming removed 0 bases at V and 7 bases at J, with 18 bases between. Germline-derived CDR1 and CDR2 are LNHNV and YYDKDF (reference sequence). CDR3 length: 16 residues. CDR3 residues: CATSRDHGETLFGYTF. CDR3 sequence (DNA): TGTGCCACCAGCAGAGATCACGGCGAGACGCTTTTTGGCTACACCTTC.

The chain carries TRBV5-1 and TRBJ2-2; D possibly corresponds to TRBD2 (6 bases). Trimming cost V 2 bases and J 6 bases, with 14 bases left between them. Per germline, CDR1 SGHRS and CDR2 YFSETQ. The CDR3 loop spans 15 amino acids. CDR3: CASSFGHGGPGELFF. The DNA of the CDR3 is TGCGCCAGCAGCTTCGGACACGGAGGGCCCGGGGAGCTGTTTTTT.